The clone carrying this T cell receptor (beta chain) was observed once. What it binds is unknown. Sequencing was performed with immunoSEQ multiplex PCR; in TCRdb, only in-frame clones are kept and a portion is missing. The sample carries over 65,000 clones, approximately 89% recorded once. The data were obtained in a study of graft-versus-host responses after intestinal transplantation. Trimming left V 4 bases short and J 3 bases short, with 4 bases between. Germline V gene lookup returns CDR1 SGHNT and CDR2 YENEEA. The CDR3 loop spans 11 amino acids. Sample: unstimulated CD8+ T cells sorted from spleen or lymph node cells, taken before transplant. This chain connects TRBV11-3 to TRBJ2-7; D gene uncertain. This clonotype was obtained from a human donor who was the organ donor for an intestinal transplant. CDR3 protein: CASSYYYEQYF. CDR3 bases: TGTGCCAGCAGCTACTACTACGAGCAGTACTTC.